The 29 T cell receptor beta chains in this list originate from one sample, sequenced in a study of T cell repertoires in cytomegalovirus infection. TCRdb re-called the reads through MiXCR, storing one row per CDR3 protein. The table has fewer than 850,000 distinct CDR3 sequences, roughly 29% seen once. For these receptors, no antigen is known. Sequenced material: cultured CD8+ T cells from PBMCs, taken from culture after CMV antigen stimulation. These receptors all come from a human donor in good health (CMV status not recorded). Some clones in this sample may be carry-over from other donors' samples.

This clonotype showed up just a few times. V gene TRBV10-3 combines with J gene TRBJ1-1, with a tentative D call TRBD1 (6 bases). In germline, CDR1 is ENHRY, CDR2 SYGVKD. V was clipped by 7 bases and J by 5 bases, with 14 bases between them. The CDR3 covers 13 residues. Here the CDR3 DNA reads TGTGCCATCAATCCGGGGGCGTCGACTGAAGCTTTCTTT. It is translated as CAINPGASTEAFF.

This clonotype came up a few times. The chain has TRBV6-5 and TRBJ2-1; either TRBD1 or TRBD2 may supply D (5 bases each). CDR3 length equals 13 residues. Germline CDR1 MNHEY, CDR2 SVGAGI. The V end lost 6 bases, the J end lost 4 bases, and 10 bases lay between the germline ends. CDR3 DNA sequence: TGTGCCAGCAGCGGGACGGTGTACAATGAGCAGTTCTTC. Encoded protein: CASSGTVYNEQFF.

For the CDR3, the DNA is TGTGCCAGCAGCTCCTTAGGGGGGGAGGAAGCTTTCTTT. As protein: CASSSLGGEEAFF. This sequence joins TRBV5-4 and TRBJ1-1, with D possibly being TRBD1 (6 bases). The CDR3 runs 13 residues. V lost 3 bases and J lost 8, with 14 bases in between. In germline, CDR1 is SGHNT, CDR2 YYREEE (reference sequence).

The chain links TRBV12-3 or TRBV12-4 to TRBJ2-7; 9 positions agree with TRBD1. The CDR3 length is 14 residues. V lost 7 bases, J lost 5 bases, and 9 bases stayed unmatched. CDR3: CASTQGTGYHEQYF. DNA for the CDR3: TGTGCCAGCACCCAGGGGACAGGGTACCACGAGCAGTACTTC.

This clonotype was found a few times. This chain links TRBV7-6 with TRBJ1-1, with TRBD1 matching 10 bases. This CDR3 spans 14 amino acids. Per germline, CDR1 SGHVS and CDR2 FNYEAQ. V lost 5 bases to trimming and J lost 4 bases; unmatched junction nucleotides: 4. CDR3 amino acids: CASSRGTGVTEAFF. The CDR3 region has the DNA TGTGCCAGCAGCCGAGGGACAGGGGTCACTGAAGCTTTCTTT.

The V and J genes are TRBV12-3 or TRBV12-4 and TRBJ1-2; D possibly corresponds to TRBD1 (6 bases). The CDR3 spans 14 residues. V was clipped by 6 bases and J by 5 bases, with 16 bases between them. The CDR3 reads CASSPEGVGYGYTF. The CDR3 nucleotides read TGTGCCAGCAGCCCGGAGGGGGTAGGATATGGCTACACCTTC.

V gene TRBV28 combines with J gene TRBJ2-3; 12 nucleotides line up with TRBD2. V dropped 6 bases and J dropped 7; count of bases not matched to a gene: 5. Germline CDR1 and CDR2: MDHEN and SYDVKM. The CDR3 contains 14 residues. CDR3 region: CASSLAGGPNTQYF. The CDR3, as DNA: TGTGCCAGCAGCCTAGCGGGGGGGCCGAATACGCAGTATTTT. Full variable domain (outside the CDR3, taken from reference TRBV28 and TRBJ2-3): DVKVTQSSRYLVKRTGEKVFLECVQDMDHENMFWYRQDPGLGLRLIYFSYDVKMKEKGDIPEGYSVSREKKERFSLILESASTNQTSMYLCASSLAGGPNTQYFGPGTRLTVL.

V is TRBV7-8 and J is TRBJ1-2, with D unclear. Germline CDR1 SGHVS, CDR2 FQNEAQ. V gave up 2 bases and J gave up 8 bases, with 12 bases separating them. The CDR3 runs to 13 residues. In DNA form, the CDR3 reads TGTGCCAGCAGCTTAAAATTAGTGTTGGGCTACACCTTC. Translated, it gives CASSLKLVLGYTF.

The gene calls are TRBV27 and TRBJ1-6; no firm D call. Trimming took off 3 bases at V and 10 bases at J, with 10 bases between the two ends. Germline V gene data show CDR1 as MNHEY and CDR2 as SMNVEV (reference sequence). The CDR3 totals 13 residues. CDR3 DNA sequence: TGTGCCAGCAGTTTCTTTACGAAGTCACCCCTCCACTTT. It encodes CASSFFTKSPLHF.

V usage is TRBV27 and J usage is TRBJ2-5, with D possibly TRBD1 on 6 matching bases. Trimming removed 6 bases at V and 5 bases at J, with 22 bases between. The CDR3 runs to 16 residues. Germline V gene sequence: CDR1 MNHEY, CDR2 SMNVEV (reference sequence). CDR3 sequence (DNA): TGTGCCAGCAGCCGGTTGACAGGTTCAAGGCAGGAGACCCAGTACTTC. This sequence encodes CASSRLTGSRQETQYF.

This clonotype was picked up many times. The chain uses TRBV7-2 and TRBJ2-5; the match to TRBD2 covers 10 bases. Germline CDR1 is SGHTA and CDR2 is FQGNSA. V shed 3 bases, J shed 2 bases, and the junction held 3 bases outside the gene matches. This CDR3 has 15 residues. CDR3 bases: TGTGCCAGCAGCTTGGTAGCGGGGGGACAAGAGACCCAGTACTTC. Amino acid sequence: CASSLVAGGQETQYF.

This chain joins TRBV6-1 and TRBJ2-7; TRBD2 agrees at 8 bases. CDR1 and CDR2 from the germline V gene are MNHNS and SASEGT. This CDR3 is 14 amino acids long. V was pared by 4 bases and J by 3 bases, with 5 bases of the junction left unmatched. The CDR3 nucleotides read TGTGCCAGCAGTGTCCTAGCGGGTTACTACGAGCAGTACTTC. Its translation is CASSVLAGYYEQYF.

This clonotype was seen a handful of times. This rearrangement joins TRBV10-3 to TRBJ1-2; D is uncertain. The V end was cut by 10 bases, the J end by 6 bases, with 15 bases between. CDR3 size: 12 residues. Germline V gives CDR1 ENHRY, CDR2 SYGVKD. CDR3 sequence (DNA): TGTGCCACCCGGGGTATGGTCGATGGCTACACCTTC. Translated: CATRGMVDGYTF.

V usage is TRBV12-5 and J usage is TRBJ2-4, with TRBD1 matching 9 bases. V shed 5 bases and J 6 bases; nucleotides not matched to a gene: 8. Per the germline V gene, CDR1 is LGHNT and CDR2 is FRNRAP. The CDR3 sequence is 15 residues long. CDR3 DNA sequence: TGTGCTAGTGGTCCGGCGGACAGGGGAACAAACATTCAGTACTTC. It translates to CASGPADRGTNIQYF.

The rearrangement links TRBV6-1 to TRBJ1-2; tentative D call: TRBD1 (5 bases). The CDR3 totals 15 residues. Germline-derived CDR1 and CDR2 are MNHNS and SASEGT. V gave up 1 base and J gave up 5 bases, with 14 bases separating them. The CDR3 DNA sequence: TGTGCCAGCAGTGAAGTTCTGGGGGGAATGTATGGCTACACCTTC. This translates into CASSEVLGGMYGYTF.

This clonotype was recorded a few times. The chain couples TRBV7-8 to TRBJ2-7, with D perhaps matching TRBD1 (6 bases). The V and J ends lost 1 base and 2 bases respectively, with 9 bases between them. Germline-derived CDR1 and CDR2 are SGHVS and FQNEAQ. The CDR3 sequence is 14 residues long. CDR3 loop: CASSLDRAAYEQYV. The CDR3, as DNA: TGTGCCAGCAGCTTAGACAGGGCCGCCTACGAGCAGTACGTC.

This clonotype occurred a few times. CDR3 nucleotide sequence: TGTGCCAGCAGCAGGTTACCGGACAGGGGGAACACTGAAGCTTTCTTT. This codes for CASSRLPDRGNTEAFF. The chain recombines TRBV6-6 with TRBJ1-1; 9 positions agree with TRBD1. Germline V gives CDR1 MNHNY, CDR2 SVGAGI (reference sequence). The J segment lost 1 base and the V segment lost 6 bases, leaving 9 bases of the junction unmatched. The CDR3 loop spans 16 amino acids.

The CDR3 DNA reads TGTGCCAGCAGTTTGTGGCAGGGGGCCTACGAGCAGTACTTC. Protein: CASSLWQGAYEQYF. The gene calls are TRBV27 and TRBJ2-7; TRBD1 matches at 7 bases. Germline values: CDR1 MNHEY, CDR2 SMNVEV (reference sequence). V dropped 3 bases and J dropped 2; count of bases not matched to a gene: 4. The CDR3 has 14 residues.

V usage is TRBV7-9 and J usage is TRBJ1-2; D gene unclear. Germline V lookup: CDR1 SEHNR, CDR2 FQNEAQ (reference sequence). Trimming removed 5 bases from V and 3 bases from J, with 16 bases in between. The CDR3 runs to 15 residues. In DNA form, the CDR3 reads TGTGCCAGCAGCGCACTTTCGATGTCCCACTATGGCTACACCTTC. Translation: CASSALSMSHYGYTF.

In DNA form, the CDR3 reads TGTGCCAGCAGTTACTTTCCGCCAGGCCCCCCCAGAGAGACAGGGGATGGCATCACAGATACGCAGTATTTT. Translated: CASSYFPPGPPRETGDGITDTQYF. The chain combines TRBV6-5 with TRBJ2-3, with 8 bases that match TRBD1. V lost 1 base, J lost 2 bases, and 29 bases stayed unmatched. This CDR3 spans 24 amino acids. Germline V gives CDR1 MNHEY, CDR2 SVGAGI.

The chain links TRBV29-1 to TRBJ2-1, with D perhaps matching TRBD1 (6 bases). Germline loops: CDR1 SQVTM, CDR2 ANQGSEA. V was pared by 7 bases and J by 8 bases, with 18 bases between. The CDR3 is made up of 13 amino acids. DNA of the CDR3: TGCAGCGCCCCGAACAGGGAACGCGATGAGCAGTTCTTC. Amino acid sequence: CSAPNRERDEQFF.

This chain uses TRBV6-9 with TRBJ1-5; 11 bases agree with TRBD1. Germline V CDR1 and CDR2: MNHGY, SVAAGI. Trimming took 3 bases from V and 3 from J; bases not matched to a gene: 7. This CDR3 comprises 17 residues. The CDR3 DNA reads TGTGCCAGCAGTTACCTCCGGGACAGGGGGGACAATCAGCCCCAGCATTTT. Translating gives CASSYLRDRGDNQPQHF.

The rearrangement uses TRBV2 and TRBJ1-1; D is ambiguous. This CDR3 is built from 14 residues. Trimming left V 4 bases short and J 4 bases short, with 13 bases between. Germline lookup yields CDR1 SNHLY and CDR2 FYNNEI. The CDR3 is CASSAGEVGTEAFF. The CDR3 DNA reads TGTGCCAGCAGTGCCGGGGAGGTAGGCACTGAAGCTTTCTTT.

CDR3 region: CASSLGTPGANEKLFF. The CDR3 DNA is TGCGCCAGCAGCTTAGGCACCCCTGGGGCTAATGAAAAACTGTTTTTT. This chain connects TRBV5-1 to TRBJ1-4; no definite D call. This CDR3 is built from 16 residues. Trimming removed 2 bases at V and 3 bases at J, with 14 bases between. Per germline, CDR1 SGHRS and CDR2 YFSETQ.

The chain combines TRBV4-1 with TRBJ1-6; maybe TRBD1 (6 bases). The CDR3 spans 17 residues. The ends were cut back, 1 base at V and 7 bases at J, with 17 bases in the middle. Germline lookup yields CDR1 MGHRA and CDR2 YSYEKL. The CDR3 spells CASSQVVGGGRNSPLHF. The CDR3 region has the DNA TGCGCCAGCAGCCAAGTCGTCGGAGGGGGAAGAAATTCACCCCTCCACTTT.

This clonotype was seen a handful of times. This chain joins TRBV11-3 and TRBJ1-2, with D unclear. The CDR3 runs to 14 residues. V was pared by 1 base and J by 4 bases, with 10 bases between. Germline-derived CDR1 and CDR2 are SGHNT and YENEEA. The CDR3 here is CASSLATVIYGYTF. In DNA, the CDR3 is TGTGCCAGCAGCTTAGCAACAGTAATCTATGGCTACACCTTC.

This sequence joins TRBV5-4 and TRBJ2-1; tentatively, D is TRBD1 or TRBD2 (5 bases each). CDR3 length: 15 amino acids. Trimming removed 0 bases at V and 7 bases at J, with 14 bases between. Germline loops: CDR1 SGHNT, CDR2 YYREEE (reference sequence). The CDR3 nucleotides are TGTGCCAGCAGCTTGGGGGGCCCCGGGGCGAATGAGCAGTTCTTC. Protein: CASSLGGPGANEQFF.

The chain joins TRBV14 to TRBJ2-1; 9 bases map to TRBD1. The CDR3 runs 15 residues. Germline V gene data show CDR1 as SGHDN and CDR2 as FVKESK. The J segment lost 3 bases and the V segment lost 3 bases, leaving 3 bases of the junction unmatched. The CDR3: CASSQKDRGYNEQFF. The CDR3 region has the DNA TGTGCCAGCAGCCAGAAGGACAGGGGCTACAATGAGCAGTTCTTC.

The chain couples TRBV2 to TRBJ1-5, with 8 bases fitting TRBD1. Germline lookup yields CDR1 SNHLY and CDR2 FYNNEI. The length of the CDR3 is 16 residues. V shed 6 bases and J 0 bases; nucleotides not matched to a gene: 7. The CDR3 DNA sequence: TGTGCCAGCAGCTTAAAGCAGGGGGCTAGCAATCAGCCCCAGCATTTT. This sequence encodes CASSLKQGASNQPQHF.